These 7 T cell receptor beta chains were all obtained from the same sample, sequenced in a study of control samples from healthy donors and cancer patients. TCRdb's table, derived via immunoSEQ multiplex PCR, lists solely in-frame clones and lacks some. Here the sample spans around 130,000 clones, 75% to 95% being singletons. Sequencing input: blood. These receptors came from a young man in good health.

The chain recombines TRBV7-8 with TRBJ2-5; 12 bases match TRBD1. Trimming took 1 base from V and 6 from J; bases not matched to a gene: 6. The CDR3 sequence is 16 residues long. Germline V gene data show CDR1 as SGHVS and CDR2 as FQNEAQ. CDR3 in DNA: TGTGCCAGCAGCTTAGGCCCGGGACAGGGGGCAAAGACCCAGTACTTC. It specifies CASSLGPGQGAKTQYF.

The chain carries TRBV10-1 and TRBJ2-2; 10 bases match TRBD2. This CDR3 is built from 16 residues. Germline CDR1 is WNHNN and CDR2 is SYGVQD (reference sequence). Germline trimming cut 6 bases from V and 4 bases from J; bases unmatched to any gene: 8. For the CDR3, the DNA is TGCGCCAGCAGCCTCTCTAGCGGGAGTGGCACCGGGGAGCTGTTTTTT. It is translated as CASSLSSGSGTGELFF.

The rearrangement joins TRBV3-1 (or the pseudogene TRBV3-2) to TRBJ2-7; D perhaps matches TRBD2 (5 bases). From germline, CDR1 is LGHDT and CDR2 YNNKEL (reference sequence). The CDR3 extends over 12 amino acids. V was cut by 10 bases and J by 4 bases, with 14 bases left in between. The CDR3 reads CATPSRGYEQYV. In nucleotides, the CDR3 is TGTGCCACTCCCTCCCGCGGGTACGAGCAGTACGTC.

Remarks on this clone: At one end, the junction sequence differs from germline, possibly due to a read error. The CDR3 reads CATSGGPAGELFF. The CDR3 DNA sequence: TGCGCCACCAGCGGGGGGCCAGCTGGGGAGCTGTTTTTT. The chain is built from TRBV5-1 and TRBJ2-2, with 9 bases lining up with TRBD2. The CDR3 is 13 residues long. The germline V gene encodes CDR1 SGHRS and CDR2 YFSETQ.

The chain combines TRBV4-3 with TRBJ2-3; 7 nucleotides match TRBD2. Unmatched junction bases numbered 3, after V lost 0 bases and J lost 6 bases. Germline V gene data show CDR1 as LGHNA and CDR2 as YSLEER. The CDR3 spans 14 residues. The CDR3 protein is CASSQEGGFDTQYF. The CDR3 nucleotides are TGCGCCAGCAGCCAAGAGGGGGGGTTCGATACGCAGTATTTT.

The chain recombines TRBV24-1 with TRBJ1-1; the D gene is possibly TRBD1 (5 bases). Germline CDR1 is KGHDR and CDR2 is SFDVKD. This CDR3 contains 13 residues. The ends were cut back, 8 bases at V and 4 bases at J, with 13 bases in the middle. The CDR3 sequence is CATMRRGGTEAFF. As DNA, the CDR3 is TGTGCCACCATGCGGAGGGGCGGCACTGAAGCTTTCTTT.

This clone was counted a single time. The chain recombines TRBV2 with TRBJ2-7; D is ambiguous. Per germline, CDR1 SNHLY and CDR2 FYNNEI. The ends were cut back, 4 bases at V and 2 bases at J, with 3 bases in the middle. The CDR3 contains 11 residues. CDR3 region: CASSVTYEQYV. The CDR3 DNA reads TGTGCCAGCAGTGTAACCTACGAGCAGTACGTC.